A single sample gave rise to the 8 T cell receptor beta chains below, sequenced in a study of CD8 T cells in ankylosing spondylitis. The study, taken as a whole, reports: Characteristic, it appeared, of ankylosing spondylitis blood was a TCR beta motif of several highly homologous variants.

Their cognate antigens are unknown. TCRdb redid the calling of the 5' RACE reads with MiXCR, one entry per CDR3 protein. The table lists around 770,000 distinct CDR3 sequences, approximately 12% of them singletons. Material for sequencing was blood, either unsorted or a sorted T cell fraction (not recorded which). The source is a male donor with ankylosing spondylitis.

The rearrangement uses TRBV20-1 and TRBJ1-5; possibly TRBD1 for D (6 bases). Germline V gene lookup returns CDR1 DFQATT and CDR2 SNEGSKA (reference sequence). Trimming took off 6 bases at V and 2 bases at J, with 11 bases between the two ends. This CDR3 contains 13 residues. CDR3 sequence: CSAAGVGNQPQHF. The CDR3 nucleotides read TGCAGTGCCGCAGGGGTTGGCAATCAGCCCCAGCATTTT.

This clonotype was observed a few times. The chain carries TRBV29-1 and TRBJ1-1; D may be TRBD1 (5 bases). V was pared by 1 base and J by 6 bases, with 12 bases between. Germline CDR1 is SQVTM and CDR2 is ANQGSEA. The CDR3 is made up of 13 amino acids. CDR3 amino acids: CSVEGRAFPEAFF. The CDR3 DNA sequence: TGCAGCGTTGAAGGCAGGGCTTTCCCTGAAGCTTTCTTT.

In this sample, this clonotype turned up a few times. This chain uses TRBV7-2 with TRBJ2-1; D uncertain. Trimming shortened V by 5 bases and J by 4 bases, and 15 bases separated the two germline ends. CDR3 length equals 15 residues. CDR1 is SGHTA, CDR2 FQGNSA, per germline. The CDR3 protein is CASSKGLIIYNEQFF. DNA for the CDR3: TGTGCCAGCAGCAAAGGGTTGATTATATACAATGAGCAGTTCTTC.

This clonotype was counted ten times or more. This chain's CDR3 is CSVEGKGAYEQYF. Here the CDR3 DNA reads TGCAGCGTTGAAGGAAAGGGGGCCTACGAGCAGTACTTC. The chain uses TRBV29-1 and TRBJ2-7; D might be TRBD1 (6 bases). Germline V gene sequence: CDR1 SQVTM, CDR2 ANQGSEA. The V gene lost 1 base and the J gene lost 2 bases, with 9 bases spanning the gap. CDR3 length equals 13 residues.

The rearrangement uses TRBV5-1 and TRBJ1-1; maybe TRBD1 (6 bases). The CDR3 is made up of 13 amino acids. Trimming pared 4 bases from V and 4 bases from J, leaving 11 bases between. CDR1 SGHRS and CDR2 YFSETQ come from the germline V gene. Here the CDR3 DNA reads TGCGCCAGCAGCGGAAACAGGGCCACTGAAGCTTTCTTT. It encodes CASSGNRATEAFF. Drawing the rest from reference TRBV5-1 and TRBJ1-1, the complete variable domain is KAGVTQTPRYLIKTRGQQVTLSCSPISGHRSVSWYQQTPGQGLQFLFEYFSETQRNKGNFPGRFSGRQFSNSRSEMNVSTLELGDSALYLCASSGNRATEAFFGQGTRLTVV.

This clonotype was seen a few times. The chain employs TRBV6-2 or TRBV6-3 and TRBJ2-2, with 7 positions matching TRBD2. V was clipped by 6 bases and J by 5 bases; unmatched bases: 6. The germline V gene has CDR1 MNHEY and CDR2 SVGEGT. CDR3 length: 14 residues. As DNA, the CDR3 is TGTGCCAGCAGGTTTACCGGGGGGACCGGGGAGCTGTTTTTT. This sequence encodes CASRFTGGTGELFF.

A few counts support this clonotype. The chain employs TRBV5-1 and TRBJ2-7, with no clear D. CDR3 size: 16 residues. Germline CDR1 and CDR2: SGHRS and YFSETQ. Trimming removed 0 bases from V and 0 bases from J, with 13 bases in between. The DNA for the CDR3 is TGCGCCAGCAGCTTGGCCGGCGGCACCTACTCCTACGAGCAGTACTTC. This codes for CASSLAGGTYSYEQYF.

This clonotype was seen a few times. The V call is TRBV29-1, the J call TRBJ2-3, with 9 bases that match TRBD2. CDR3 length: 13 amino acids. The V gene end was trimmed by 8 bases and the J gene end by 3 bases; junction bases not matched to a gene: 6. Germline V lookup: CDR1 SQVTM, CDR2 ANQGSEA. This CDR3 is CSPRLAATDTQYF. DNA of the CDR3: TGCAGCCCTAGACTAGCGGCTACAGATACGCAGTATTTT.